This T cell receptor (beta chain) was captured by sequencing in a study of cytomegalovirus exposure and HLA in healthy donors. About the study: The approximately 600 first-cohort repertoires shared a platform with the 130 or so validation repertoires, as reported in a later analysis. The study, taken as a whole, reports: Cytomegalovirus association was listed for roughly 160 TCR beta chains. Reportedly, cytomegalovirus status was diagnosed with high sensitivity and specificity. Whilst most TCR sequences proved rare, a subset of public TCRs occurred across many donors.

Germline V CDR1 and CDR2: SGHRS, YFSETQ. The CDR3 is 15 residues long. V shed 5 bases, J shed 8 bases, and the junction held 6 bases outside the gene matches. With regard to this clone: The antigen is not known.

Repertoires were generated with immunoSEQ multiplex PCR, while TCRdb's copy carries only in-frame clones and drops some. This sample yields 100,000 to 150,000 clones, of which roughly 95% are seen a single time; about 1.7% belongs to the top ten. J is TRBJ2-1 and V is TRBV5-1; 14 nucleotides match TRBD2. The sequencing sample was made of PBMCs. This clonotype was obtained from a man younger than 30 in good health and CMV-seronegative. The CDR3 bases are TGCGCCAGCAGACCTCCGGGACTAGCGGGAGATGAGCAGTTCTTC. Translation gives CASRPPGLAGDEQFF.